This T cell receptor beta chain emerged from a study of blood T cell repertoires in COVID-19. Overall study: Donors in the United States, Italy and Spain gave samples during acute or convalescent COVID-19. From T cells, B-cell-depleted T cells, or PBMCs came the material, which was cDNA or gDNA.

Assignment of participants to cohorts was predicated upon participant-reported clinical history. Authors' data handling: Amplified reference gene primers provided the basis for estimating nucleated cell counts. Method: immunoSEQ multiplex PCR; TCRdb's copy keeps in-frame clones and lacks some. V and J calls and clone size are copied from that table; D and trimming were computed from the DNA. The repertoire consists of about 250,000 clones, with approximately 85% occurring once and the leading ten covering 9.1%. The germline V gene encodes CDR1 SGDLS and CDR2 YYNGEE. This CDR3 region has 13 residues. The V end was cut by 3 bases, the J end by 7 bases, with 14 bases between.

This clonotype originated in a woman aged 50 to 60 with acute COVID-19. Sequencing was done on a sample of PBMCs or T cells enriched from blood (not recorded which). The chain links TRBV9 to TRBJ2-7; perhaps TRBD2 as D (5 bases). The CDR3 is CASSASPGWEQYF. The CDR3 DNA follows: TGTGCCAGCAGCGCCTCTCCGGGGTGGGAGCAGTACTTC.